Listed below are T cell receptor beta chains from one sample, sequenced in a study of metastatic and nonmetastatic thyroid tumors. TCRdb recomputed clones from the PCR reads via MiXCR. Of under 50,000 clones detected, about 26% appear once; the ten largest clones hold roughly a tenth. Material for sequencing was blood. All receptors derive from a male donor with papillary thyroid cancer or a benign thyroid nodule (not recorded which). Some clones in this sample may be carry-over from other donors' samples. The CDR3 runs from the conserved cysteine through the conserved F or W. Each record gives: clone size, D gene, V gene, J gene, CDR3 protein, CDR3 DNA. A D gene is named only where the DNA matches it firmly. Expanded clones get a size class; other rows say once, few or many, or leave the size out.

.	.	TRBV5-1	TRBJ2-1	CASSSLEGFNNEQFF	TGCGCCAGCAGCTCGTTAGAGGGGTTCAACAATGAGCAGTTCTTC
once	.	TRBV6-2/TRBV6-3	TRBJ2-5	CASSHRVGGQETQYF	TGTGCCAGCAGTCACAGGGTGGGGGGCCAAGAGACCCAGTACTTC
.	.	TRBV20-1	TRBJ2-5	CSAVQETQYF	TGCAGTGCTGTCCAAGAGACCCAGTACTTC
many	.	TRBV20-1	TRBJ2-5	CSARTGNQETQYF	TGCAGTGCTAGAACAGGGAACCAAGAGACCCAGTACTTC
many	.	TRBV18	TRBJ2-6	CASSPLSDLGANVLTF	TGTGCCAGCTCACCACTCTCCGATTTAGGGGCCAACGTCCTGACTTTC
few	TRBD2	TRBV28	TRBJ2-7	CASASRLAGDYEQYF	TGTGCCAGCGCTTCCCGGCTAGCGGGAGACTACGAGCAGTACTTC
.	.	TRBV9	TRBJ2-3	CASSVGVAANTQYF	TGTGCCAGCAGCGTGGGAGTAGCCGCAAATACGCAGTATTTT
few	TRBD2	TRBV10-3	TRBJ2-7	CAISGLGLAAREQYF	TGTGCCATCAGTGGTTTAGGGCTAGCGGCTAGGGAGCAGTACTTC
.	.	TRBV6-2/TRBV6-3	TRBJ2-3	CASSWDFADTQYF	TGTGCCAGCAGCTGGGACTTCGCGGATACGCAGTATTTT
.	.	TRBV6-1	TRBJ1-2	CASTLSGGNYGYTF	TGTGCCAGCACCCTTTCGGGGGGGAACTATGGCTACACCTTC
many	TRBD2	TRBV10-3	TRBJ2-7	CAISDQKAGGPLSYEQYF	TGTGCCATCAGTGACCAGAAAGCGGGAGGGCCACTGTCCTACGAGCAGTACTTC
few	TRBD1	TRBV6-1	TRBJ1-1	CASSRPGTASEAFF	TGTGCCAGCAGTCGACCCGGGACAGCTAGTGAAGCTTTCTTT
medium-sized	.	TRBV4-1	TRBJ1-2	CASSLRRGADGYTF	TGCGCCAGCAGCCTACGACGAGGGGCTGATGGCTACACCTTC